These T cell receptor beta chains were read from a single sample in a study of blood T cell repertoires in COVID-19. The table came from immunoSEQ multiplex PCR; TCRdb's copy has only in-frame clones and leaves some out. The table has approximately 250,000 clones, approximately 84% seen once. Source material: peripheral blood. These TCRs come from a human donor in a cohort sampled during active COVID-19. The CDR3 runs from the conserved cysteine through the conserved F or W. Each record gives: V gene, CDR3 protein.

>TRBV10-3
CAISEARSTGVQETQYF
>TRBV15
CATSREGDRDRANTGELFF
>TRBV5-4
CASSSDYEQFF
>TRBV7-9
CASSSPGQGYNEQFF
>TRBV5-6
CASSLGTGYYEQYF
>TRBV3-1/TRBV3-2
CASSLLGGSGANVLTF
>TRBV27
CASSFLDSQYF
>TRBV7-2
CASSLGEETQYF
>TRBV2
CASNRLVSYEQYF
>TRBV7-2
CASSPDRGRGYEQYF
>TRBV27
CASRLAGDNNEQFF
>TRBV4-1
CASSQGRGGTDTQYF
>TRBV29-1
CSVETGGDTQYF
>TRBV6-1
CASSAHRAGPYAFTGELFF
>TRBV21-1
CASSKRGLAGYEQYF
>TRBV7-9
CASSLDGGFYEQYF
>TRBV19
CASRSGTNSNQPQHF
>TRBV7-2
CASSLVPGGIRSYEQYF
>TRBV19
CASSIWTGANSPLHF
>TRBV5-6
CASSLPYGGQMTDTQYF
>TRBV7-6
CASSYAPASGGRYNEQFF
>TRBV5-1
CASSIGQGTASYEQYF
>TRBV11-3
CASSRSGSSYNEQFF
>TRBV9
CASSTRQDPLYEQYF
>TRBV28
CASRKQGSYNEQFF
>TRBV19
CASKDGPGLASNEQFF
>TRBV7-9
CASSLPEISFGGANVLTF
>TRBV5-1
CASSRDGVDEQYF
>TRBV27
CASTRQETQYF
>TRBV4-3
CASSQQNSYEQYF
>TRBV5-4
CASSRGQSQETQYF
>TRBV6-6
CASSSGGYEQYF
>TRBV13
CASSLRGIYGYTF
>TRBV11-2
CASSLLAVTSYNEQFF
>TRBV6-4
CASSPGGGSYNEQFF
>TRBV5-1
CASSLDLTGGGTEAFF
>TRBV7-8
CASSGQTYNEQFF
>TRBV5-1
CASSFTGRGSGANVLTF
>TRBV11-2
CASSLSGVQETQYF
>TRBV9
CASSVVSTGELFF
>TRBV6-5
CASSSKGDTEAFF
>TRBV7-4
CASSFLHLARDEQFF